These 8 T cell receptor beta chains were all obtained from the same sample, sequenced in a study of shared clonotypes between healthy human individuals. Sequencing was performed with immunoSEQ multiplex PCR; in TCRdb, only in-frame clones are kept and a portion is missing. The sample consists of about 100,000 clones, about 67% of them appearing once. The sample consisted of memory CD8+ T cells sorted from blood. Subset described: CD45RO+ cells pooled with CCR7-negative TemRA cells. The receptors originated from a woman aged 30 to 39 in good health.

The rearrangement joins TRBV28 to TRBJ2-1; the D call may be TRBD1 or TRBD2 (5 bases each). Trimming stripped 5 bases from V and 12 bases from J, with 17 bases between. Germline CDR1 reads MDHEN; CDR2 reads SYDVKM. The CDR3 is 13 amino acids. CDR3 amino acids: CASSPPSGDVQFF. DNA for the CDR3: TGTGCCAGCAGTCCCCCCAGTGGGGACGTGCAGTTCTTC.

The gene calls are TRBV7-9 and TRBJ2-5, with 12 bases matching TRBD2. The assigned J gene may be wrong: the sequence end matches TRBJ2-7 better. The CDR3 runs 16 residues. Germline CDR1 reads SEHNR; CDR2 reads FQNEAQ (reference sequence). The CDR3 sequence is CASSSLAGGPPYEQYF. The CDR3 DNA reads as TGTGCCAGCAGCTCGCTAGCGGGAGGGCCGCCCTACGAGCAGTACTTC.

This clone was observed a single time. The chain employs TRBV2 and TRBJ2-7, with D uncertain. Germline loops: CDR1 SNHLY, CDR2 FYNNEI. The CDR3 is made up of 11 amino acids. Trimming pared 4 bases from V and 6 bases from J, leaving 7 bases between. CDR3 coding DNA: TGTGCCAGCAGTGGAAACTCCGAGCAGTACTTC. This translates into CASSGNSEQYF. Full variable domain (missing parts from reference TRBV2 and TRBJ2-7): EPEVTQTPSHQVTQMGQEVILRCVPISNHLYFYWYRQILGQKVEFLVSFYNNEISEKSEIFDDQFSVERPDGSNFTLKIRSTKLEDSAMYFCASSGNSEQYFGPGTRLTVT.

J is TRBJ2-3 and V is TRBV7-3, with D hard to call. The germline gives CDR1 SGHTA, CDR2 FQGTGA. The CDR3 runs to 15 residues. The V and J ends lost 5 bases and 0 bases respectively, with 12 bases between them. The CDR3 loop reads CASSQSHASTDTQYF. The CDR3 nucleotides read TGTGCCAGCAGCCAGAGTCACGCGAGCACAGATACGCAGTATTTT.

The rearrangement uses TRBV27 and TRBJ2-5; tentatively, D is TRBD2 (6 bases). V lost 5 bases, J lost 2 bases, and 12 bases lay in between. CDR1 MNHEY and CDR2 SMNVEV come from the germline V gene (reference sequence). The CDR3 loop spans 14 amino acids. DNA for the CDR3: TGTGCCAGCAGTACGCAGAGCGGGCAAGAGACCCAGTACTTC. It codes for CASSTQSGQETQYF.

This chain uses TRBV6-5 with TRBJ2-2; a possible D gene is TRBD1 (6 bases). V was shortened by 7 bases and J by 1 base, with 13 bases between the two germline ends. The CDR3 extends over 15 amino acids. From germline, CDR1 is MNHEY and CDR2 SVGAGI. CDR3 DNA sequence: TGTGCCAGCACAAGGGGACATGAGAACACCGGGGAGCTGTTTTTT. Translation gives CASTRGHENTGELFF.

The chain carries TRBV28 and TRBJ2-7, with 11 bases identical to TRBD2. Losses at the gene ends were 2 bases for V and 1 base for J; bases not matched to a gene: 13. Germline V gene data show CDR1 as MDHEN and CDR2 as SYDVKM. CDR3 size: 19 residues. CDR3 sequence: CASSLPARGSGRESYEQYF. In DNA, the CDR3 is TGTGCCAGCAGTTTACCCGCGAGGGGTAGCGGGAGGGAGTCCTACGAGCAGTACTTC. The full variable domain, rest sourced from reference TRBV28 and TRBJ2-7, is DVKVTQSSRYLVKRTGEKVFLECVQDMDHENMFWYRQDPGLGLRLIYFSYDVKMKEKGDIPEGYSVSREKKERFSLILESASTNQTSMYLCASSLPARGSGRESYEQYFGPGTRLTVT.

This clone was observed a few times. This chain links TRBV27 with TRBJ2-7; maybe TRBD1 (5 bases). CDR1 is MNHEY and CDR2 is SMNVEV in the germline V gene (reference sequence). V was pared by 6 bases and J by 3 bases, with 9 bases between. The length of the CDR3 is 12 residues. CDR3 residues: CASSPGLYEQYF. The CDR3 nucleotides read TGTGCCAGCAGCCCAGGGCTCTACGAGCAGTACTTC.